The clone carrying this T cell receptor beta chain was counted many times. Documented time point: sample taken at primary tumor resection. The input material, whole RNA from tumor, nontumor lung or frozen PBMC, was sequenced unsorted. The data were obtained in a study of spatial heterogeneity in lung cancer. In the study overall: The study consistently detected more beta-chain than alpha-chain sequences.

Each CDR3 protein gets one entry after TCRdb re-called the 5' RACE reads with MiXCR. Among approximately 40,000 distinct CDR3 sequences listed, around 5.2% were seen once. V was clipped by 7 bases and J by 5 bases, with 14 bases between them. In germline, CDR1 is SGHVS, CDR2 FNYEAQ. CDR3 length: 13 residues. The genes are TRBV7-6 and TRBJ1-1; possible D gene TRBD1, 5 bases. The sample was PBMCs, taken at surgery. The clonotype comes from a female donor with early-stage non-small cell lung cancer. This chain's CDR3 is CASTLARGTEAFF. The CDR3 DNA follows: TGTGCCAGCACCCTGGCTCGGGGGACTGAAGCTTTCTTT.